This TCR beta chain came from a study of Ad26.COV2.S vaccination and SARS-CoV-2 variants. Whole-study context: Participants got Ad26.COV2.S intramuscularly, once or twice 56 days apart. Study-level findings and limits: Overall T cell responses may have been underestimated by the analyses of TCR breadth and depth.

As to this clone: The antigen remains unidentified.

The table came from immunoSEQ multiplex PCR; TCRdb's copy has only in-frame clones and leaves some out. The table lists approximately 300,000 clones, around four fifths of them singletons. This CDR3 has 15 residues. The germline V gene encodes CDR1 SEHNR and CDR2 FQNEAQ (reference sequence). V gave up 5 bases and J gave up 0 bases, with 13 bases separating them. Indicated treatment: some 20 received Ad26.COV2.S at low or high dose, single or two shots; several received placebo; per-sample allocation not given. Specimen acquisition occurred on day 63 following the initial vaccine or placebo injection. Donor was an adult aged 18-55 years in Boston. An Ad26 vector that expressed Wuhan-strain SARS-CoV-2 spike constituted the vaccine.

This receptor was taken from a person aged 18-65 years who received the Ad26.COV2.S COVID-19 vaccine or a placebo. This specimen consisted of peripheral blood, obtained in a trial of Ad26.COV2.S vaccine versus placebo. The J gene is TRBJ1-2, the V gene TRBV7-9; no firm D call. CDR3 sequence reads: CASSLDRRTNYGYTF. In DNA form, the CDR3 reads TGTGCCAGCAGCCTAGATCGCAGAACTAACTATGGCTACACCTTC.